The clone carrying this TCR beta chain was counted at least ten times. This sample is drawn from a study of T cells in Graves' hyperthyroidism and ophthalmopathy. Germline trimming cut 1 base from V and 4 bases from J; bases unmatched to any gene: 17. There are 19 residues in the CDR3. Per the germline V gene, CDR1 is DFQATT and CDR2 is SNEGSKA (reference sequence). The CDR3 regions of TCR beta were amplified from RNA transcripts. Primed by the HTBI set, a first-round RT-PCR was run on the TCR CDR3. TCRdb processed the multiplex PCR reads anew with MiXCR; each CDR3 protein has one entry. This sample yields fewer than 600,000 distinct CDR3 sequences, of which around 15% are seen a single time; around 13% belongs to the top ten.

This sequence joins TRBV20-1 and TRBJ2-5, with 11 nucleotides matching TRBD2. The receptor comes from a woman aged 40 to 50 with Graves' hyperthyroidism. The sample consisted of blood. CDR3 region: CSARGWVRLAGGEPETQYF. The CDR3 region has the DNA TGCAGTGCTAGAGGGTGGGTTAGGCTAGCGGGAGGAGAACCAGAGACCCAGTACTTC.